The rows below give T cell receptor beta chains drawn from one sample of a study of type 1 regulatory T cells. TCRdb reprocessed the reads with MiXCR, giving one entry per CDR3 protein. The sample contains 80,000 to 100,000 distinct CDR3 sequences, less than 40% of which appear only once. Sequencing was carried out using CD4+ T cells, either the whole sample or a sorted fraction (not recorded which). Source of these receptors: a human donor in good health. Both conserved end residues are part of each CDR3. The D gene is left open where the match is weak. Rows may omit the clone size; those that give it use once, few, many or a size class.

-	TRBV20-1	TRBJ2-4	-	CSATFSGRVAKNIQYF	TGCAGTGCTACGTTTTCTGGGCGGGTAGCCAAAAACATTCAGTACTTC
TRBD1	TRBV5-1	TRBJ2-3	few	CASRTGFTDTQYF	TGCGCCAGCCGGACAGGATTCACAGATACGCAGTATTTT
TRBD1	TRBV19	TRBJ2-3	-	CASSDRGDTDTQYF	TGTGCCAGTTCGGACAGGGGCGACACAGATACGCAGTATTTT
-	TRBV28	TRBJ2-7	few	CASSFGQLYEQYF	TGTGCCAGCAGTTTTGGCCAACTCTACGAGCAGTACTTC
-	TRBV10-3	TRBJ1-4	once	CAISEGATNEKLFF	TGTGCCATCAGTGAAGGGGCGACTAATGAGAAACTGTTTTTT
TRBD2	TRBV20-1	TRBJ2-7	few	CSARAGEALYEQYF	TGCAGTGCTAGGGCGGGGGAGGCTCTCTACGAGCAGTACTTC
-	TRBV7-9	TRBJ2-2	once	CASSRSGTGELFF	TGTGCCAGCAGCCGCAGCGGCACCGGGGAGCTGTTTTTT
TRBD2	TRBV20-1	TRBJ2-3	-	CSANVGRVMTDTQYF	TGCAGTGCTAACGTAGGGAGGGTGATGACAGATACGCAGTATTTT
-	TRBV29-1	TRBJ2-3	many	CSAQETTDTQYF	TGCAGCGCCCAGGAAACCACAGATACGCAGTATTTT
-	TRBV7-9	TRBJ2-1	-	CASSSTGYNEQFF	TGTGCCAGCAGCTCAACAGGGTACAATGAGCAGTTCTTC
-	TRBV19	TRBJ2-2	few	CASSIKGFGYANTGELFF	TGTGCCAGTAGTATAAAGGGGTTCGGCTACGCGAACACCGGGGAGCTGTTTTTT
TRBD1	TRBV20-1	TRBJ2-6	-	CSVATGQSSGGNVLTF	TGCAGCGTCGCCACGGGACAGAGCTCTGGGGGCAACGTCCTGACTTTC
TRBD2	TRBV4-2	TRBJ2-3	few	CASSQETIREADTQYF	TGTGCCAGCAGCCAAGAAACCATTCGGGAGGCAGATACGCAGTATTTT
TRBD2	TRBV5-5	TRBJ2-2	-	CASSPEVSSGMDTGELFF	TGTGCCAGCAGCCCGGAGGTGTCTAGCGGGATGGACACCGGGGAGCTGTTTTTT
TRBD1	TRBV5-1	TRBJ2-7	-	CASSQSTGTGYLEQYF	TGCGCCAGCAGCCAGTCAACCGGGACAGGGTACCTCGAGCAGTACTTC
-	TRBV15	TRBJ2-6	-	CATSEVGAGANVLTF	TGTGCCACCAGCGAAGTCGGCGCCGGGGCCAACGTCCTGACTTTC
TRBD1	TRBV3-1	TRBJ2-5	-	CASRKMAARGQETQYF	TGTGCCAGCAGAAAAATGGCGGCCAGGGGGCAAGAGACCCAGTACTTC
TRBD1	TRBV20-1	TRBJ2-7	-	CSEDRLSYEQYF	TGCAGTGAGGACAGGCTTTCCTACGAGCAGTACTTC
TRBD1	TRBV29-1	TRBJ2-5	-	CSVDRGPHQETQYF	TGCAGCGTTGACAGGGGGCCCCACCAAGAGACCCAGTACTTC
-	TRBV3-1	TRBJ2-1	-	CASSQAGLNEQFF	TGTGCCAGCAGCCAAGCGGGATTGAATGAGCAGTTCTTC
TRBD1	TRBV5-6	TRBJ1-2	few	CASSLGDRAVGYTF	TGTGCCAGCAGCTTAGGGGACAGGGCGGTTGGCTACACCTTC
-	TRBV7-2	TRBJ2-3	few	CASSLVGSTGTQYF	TGTGCCAGCAGCTTAGTGGGGAGTACGGGGACGCAGTATTTT
-	TRBV28	TRBJ2-4	-	CASREGGLGKNIQYF	TGTGCCAGCAGGGAGGGGGGGCTTGGCAAAAACATTCAGTACTTC
TRBD2	TRBV27	TRBJ2-7	once	CASSLLGTSGAYEQYF	TGTGCCAGCAGTTTACTAGGGACTAGCGGGGCCTACGAGCAGTACTTC
-	TRBV7-6	TRBJ2-1	-	CASSLEGTFNEQFF	TGTGCCAGCAGCTTAGAGGGGACCTTCAATGAGCAGTTCTTC
-	TRBV28	TRBJ2-7	-	CASSFGSMTYEQYF	TGTGCCAGCAGTTTCGGTTCGATGACCTACGAGCAGTACTTC
TRBD2	TRBV2	TRBJ2-2	-	CASKETSSNTGELFF	TGTGCCAGCAAGGAGACTAGCAGTAACACCGGGGAGCTGTTTTTT
-	TRBV6-2/TRBV6-3	TRBJ2-5	-	CASSTNQETQYF	TGTGCCAGCAGTACCAACCAAGAGACCCAGTACTTC
-	TRBV5-1	TRBJ2-1	-	CASSLRRDEQFF	TGCGCCAGCAGCCTACGAAGGGATGAGCAGTTCTTC
TRBD1	TRBV20-1	TRBJ2-5	-	CSAWDRGTPQETQYF	TGCAGTGCTTGGGACAGGGGGACGCCTCAAGAGACCCAGTACTTC
TRBD2	TRBV28	TRBJ2-3	few	CASSFGGRVTDTQYF	TGTGCCAGCAGTTTTGGCGGGAGGGTGACAGATACGCAGTATTTT
TRBD2	TRBV7-9	TRBJ2-3	few	CASSPLPLASGRKDTQYF	TGTGCCAGCAGCCCACTACCTTTGGCTAGCGGGAGGAAGGATACGCAGTATTTT
-	TRBV2	TRBJ1-1	-	CASSEALQGTEAFF	TGTGCCAGCAGTGAAGCGCTGCAGGGCACTGAAGCTTTCTTT
-	TRBV2	TRBJ2-2	few	CASSVAGELFF	TGTGCCAGCAGTGTCGCCGGGGAGCTGTTTTTT
TRBD2	TRBV7-9	TRBJ2-7	few	CASSWTSGTSYEQYF	TGTGCCAGCAGCTGGACTAGCGGGACCTCCTACGAGCAGTACTTC
-	TRBV7-6	TRBJ2-7	-	CASSSRIGDSYEQYF	TGTGCCAGCAGCTCAAGGATAGGAGACTCCTACGAGCAGTACTTC
TRBD1	TRBV19	TRBJ1-2	-	CASTQDRGHGYTF	TGTGCCAGTACCCAGGACAGGGGGCATGGCTACACCTTC
-	TRBV20-1	TRBJ2-3	few	CSARGSISTDTQYF	TGCAGTGCTAGAGGTTCCATAAGCACAGATACGCAGTATTTT
TRBD2	TRBV5-1	TRBJ2-5	-	CASSGTSGPEQTQYF	TGCGCCAGCAGCGGAACTAGCGGACCCGAACAGACCCAGTACTTC